This TCR beta chain was sequenced during a study of blood T cell repertoires in COVID-19. At the level of the study: Spain, Italy and the United States supplied samples that represented acute and convalescent COVID-19. Sources were T cells, B-cell-depleted T cells, or PBMCs; the material itself was cDNA or gDNA.

Trimming removed 10 bases at V and 8 bases at J, with 12 bases between. The CDR3 runs 11 residues. Germline lookup yields CDR1 MGHDK and CDR2 SYGVNS. TCRdb's table, derived via immunoSEQ multiplex PCR, lists solely in-frame clones and lacks some. Of over 150,000 clones in the sample, 80% to 90% are singletons; the top ten hold 1.5% to 2%. The sequenced material came from peripheral blood. The chain is built from TRBV25-1 and TRBJ2-1, with D tentatively TRBD1 (5 bases). The receptor's source is a man between 18 and 29 years old who had recovered from COVID-19. The CDR3 DNA follows: TGTGCCACTCATCAGGGCGATGAGCAGTTCTTC. It yields the protein CATHQGDEQFF.